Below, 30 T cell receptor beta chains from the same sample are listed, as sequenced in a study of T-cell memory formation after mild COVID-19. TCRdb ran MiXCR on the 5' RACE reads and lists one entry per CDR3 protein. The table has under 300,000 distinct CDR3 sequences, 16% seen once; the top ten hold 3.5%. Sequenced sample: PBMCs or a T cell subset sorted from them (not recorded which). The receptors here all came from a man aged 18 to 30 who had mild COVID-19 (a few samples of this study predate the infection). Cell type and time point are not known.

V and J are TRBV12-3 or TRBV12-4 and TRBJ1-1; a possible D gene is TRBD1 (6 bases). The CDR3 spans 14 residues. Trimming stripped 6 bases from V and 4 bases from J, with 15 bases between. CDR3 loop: CASRVDSFGTEAFF. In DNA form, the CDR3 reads TGTGCCAGCAGAGTGGACAGTTTCGGCACTGAAGCTTTCTTT.

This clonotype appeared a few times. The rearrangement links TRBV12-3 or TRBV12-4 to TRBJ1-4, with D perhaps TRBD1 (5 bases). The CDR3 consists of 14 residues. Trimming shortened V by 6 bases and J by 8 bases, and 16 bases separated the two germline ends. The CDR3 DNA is TGTGCCAGCAGCTGGGACGGGGGGGAAGAAAAACTGTTTTTT. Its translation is CASSWDGGEEKLFF.

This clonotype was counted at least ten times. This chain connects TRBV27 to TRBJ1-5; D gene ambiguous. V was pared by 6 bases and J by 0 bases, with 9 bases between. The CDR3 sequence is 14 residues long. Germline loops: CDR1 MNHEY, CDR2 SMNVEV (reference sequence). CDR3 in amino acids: CASRRSDSNQPQHF. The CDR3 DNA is TGTGCCAGCAGGCGCAGTGATAGCAATCAGCCCCAGCATTTT.

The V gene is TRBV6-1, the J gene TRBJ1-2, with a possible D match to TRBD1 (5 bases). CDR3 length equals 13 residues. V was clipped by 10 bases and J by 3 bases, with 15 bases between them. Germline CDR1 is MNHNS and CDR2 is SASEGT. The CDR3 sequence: CATRGGEHYGYTF. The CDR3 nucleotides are TGTGCCACCCGGGGAGGGGAGCACTATGGCTACACCTTC.

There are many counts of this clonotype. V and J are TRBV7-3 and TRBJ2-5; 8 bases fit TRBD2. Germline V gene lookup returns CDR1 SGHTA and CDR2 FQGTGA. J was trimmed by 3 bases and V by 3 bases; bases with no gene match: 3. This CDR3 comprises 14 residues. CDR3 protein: CASSLNGGEETQYF. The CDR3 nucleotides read TGTGCCAGCAGCTTGAACGGGGGGGAAGAGACCCAGTACTTC.

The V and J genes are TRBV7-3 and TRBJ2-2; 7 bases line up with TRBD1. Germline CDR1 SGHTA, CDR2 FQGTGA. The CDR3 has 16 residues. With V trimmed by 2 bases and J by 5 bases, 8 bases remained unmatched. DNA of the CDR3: TGTGCCAGCAGCTTAGGCTACAGGGGTGGTACCGGGGAGCTGTTTTTT. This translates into CASSLGYRGGTGELFF.

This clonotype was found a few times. CDR3 region: CASTVLVTQETQYF. CDR3 DNA sequence: TGTGCCAGCACCGTACTAGTTACCCAAGAGACCCAGTACTTC. This chain connects TRBV12-3 or TRBV12-4 to TRBJ2-5; D is possibly TRBD2 (5 bases). The CDR3 is 14 residues long. The V gene lost 7 bases and the J gene lost 1 base, with 13 bases spanning the gap.

CDR3 region: CASSLASGTSGIYV. The CDR3 nucleotides read TGTGCCAGCAGCTTAGCCTCCGGGACTAGCGGGATCTACGTC. The chain couples TRBV7-2 to TRBJ2-7, with 13 bases lining up with TRBD2. From germline, CDR1 is SGHTA and CDR2 FQGNSA. The CDR3 contains 14 residues. With 0 bases clipped from V and 13 bases from J, the junction kept 6 bases outside the gene matches.

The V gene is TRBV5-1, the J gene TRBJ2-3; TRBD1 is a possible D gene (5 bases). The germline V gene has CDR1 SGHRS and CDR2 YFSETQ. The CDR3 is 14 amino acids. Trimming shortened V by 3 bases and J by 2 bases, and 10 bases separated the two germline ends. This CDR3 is CASSSDRITDTQYF. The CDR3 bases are TGCGCCAGCAGCTCCGACAGAATCACAGATACGCAGTATTTT.

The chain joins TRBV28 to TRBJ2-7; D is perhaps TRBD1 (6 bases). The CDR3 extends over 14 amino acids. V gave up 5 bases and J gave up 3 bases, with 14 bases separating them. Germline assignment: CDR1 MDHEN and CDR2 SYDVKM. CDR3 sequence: CASSAQGSLYEQYV. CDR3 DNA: TGTGCCAGCAGTGCCCAGGGGAGCCTCTACGAGCAGTACGTC.

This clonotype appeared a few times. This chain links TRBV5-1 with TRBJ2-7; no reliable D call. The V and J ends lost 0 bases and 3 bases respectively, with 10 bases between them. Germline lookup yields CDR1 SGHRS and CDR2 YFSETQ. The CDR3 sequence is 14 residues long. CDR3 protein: CASSLDFKYYEQYF. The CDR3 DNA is TGCGCCAGCAGCTTGGATTTTAAGTACTACGAGCAGTACTTC.

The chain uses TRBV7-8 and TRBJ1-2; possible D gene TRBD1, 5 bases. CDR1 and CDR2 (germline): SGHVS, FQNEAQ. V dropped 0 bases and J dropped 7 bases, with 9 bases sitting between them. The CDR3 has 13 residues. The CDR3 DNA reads TGTGCCAGCAGCTTAGCCAGGGACGCTGGCTACACCTTC. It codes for CASSLARDAGYTF.

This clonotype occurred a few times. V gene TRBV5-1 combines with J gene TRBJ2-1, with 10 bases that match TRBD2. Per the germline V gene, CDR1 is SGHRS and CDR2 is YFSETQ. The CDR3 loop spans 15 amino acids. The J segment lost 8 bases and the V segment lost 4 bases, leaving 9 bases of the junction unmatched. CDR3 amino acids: CASSTSSGGRDEQFF. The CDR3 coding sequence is TGCGCCAGCAGCACCTCTAGCGGGGGCAGGGATGAGCAGTTCTTC.

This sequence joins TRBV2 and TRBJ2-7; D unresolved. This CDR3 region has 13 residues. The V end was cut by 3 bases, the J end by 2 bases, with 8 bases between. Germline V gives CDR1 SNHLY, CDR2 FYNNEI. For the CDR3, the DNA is TGTGCCAGCAGTGACGGCCGACCCTACGAGCAGTACTTC. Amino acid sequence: CASSDGRPYEQYF.

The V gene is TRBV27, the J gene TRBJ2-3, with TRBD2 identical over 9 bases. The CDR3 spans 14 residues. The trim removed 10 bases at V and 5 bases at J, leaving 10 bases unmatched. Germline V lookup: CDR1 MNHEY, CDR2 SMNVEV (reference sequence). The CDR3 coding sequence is TGTGCCACCAGGGCGGGGGGGGTCCTAGATACGCAGTATTTT. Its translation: CATRAGGVLDTQYF.

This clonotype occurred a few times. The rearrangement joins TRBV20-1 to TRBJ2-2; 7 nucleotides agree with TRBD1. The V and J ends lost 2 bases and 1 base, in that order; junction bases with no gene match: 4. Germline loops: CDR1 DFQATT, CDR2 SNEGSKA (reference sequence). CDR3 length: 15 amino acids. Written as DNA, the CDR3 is TGCAGTGCTAGACCCGGACAGGTGAACACCGGGGAGCTGTTTTTT. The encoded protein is CSARPGQVNTGELFF.

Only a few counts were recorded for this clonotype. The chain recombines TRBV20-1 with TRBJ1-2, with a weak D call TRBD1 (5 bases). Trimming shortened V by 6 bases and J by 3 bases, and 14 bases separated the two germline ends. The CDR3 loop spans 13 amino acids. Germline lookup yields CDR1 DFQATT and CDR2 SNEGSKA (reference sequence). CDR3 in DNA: TGCAGTGCCTCGGGGGGGGAAGACTATGGCTACACCTTC. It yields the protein CSASGGEDYGYTF.

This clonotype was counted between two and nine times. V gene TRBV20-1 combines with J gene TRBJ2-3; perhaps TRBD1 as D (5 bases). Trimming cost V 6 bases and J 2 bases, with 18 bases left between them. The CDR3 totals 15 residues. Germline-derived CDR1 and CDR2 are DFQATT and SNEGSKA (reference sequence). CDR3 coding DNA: TGCAGTGCGGAATCGGACACACGGAACACAGATACGCAGTATTTT. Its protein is CSAESDTRNTDTQYF.

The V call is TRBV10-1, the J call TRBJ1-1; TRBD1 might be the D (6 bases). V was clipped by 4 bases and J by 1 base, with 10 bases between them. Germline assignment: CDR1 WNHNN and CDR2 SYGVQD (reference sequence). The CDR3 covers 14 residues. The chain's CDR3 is CASSARGPNTEAFF. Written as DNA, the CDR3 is TGCGCCAGCAGTGCGCGGGGGCCGAACACTGAAGCTTTCTTT.

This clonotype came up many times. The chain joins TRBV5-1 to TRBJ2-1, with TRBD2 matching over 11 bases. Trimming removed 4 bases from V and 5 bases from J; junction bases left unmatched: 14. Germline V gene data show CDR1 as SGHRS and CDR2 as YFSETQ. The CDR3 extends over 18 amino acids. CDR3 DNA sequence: TGCGCCAGCAGCACCGGCGGAGTAGCGGGGGGGCTGAACAATGAGCAGTTCTTC. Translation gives CASSTGGVAGGLNNEQFF. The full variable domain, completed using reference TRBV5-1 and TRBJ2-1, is KAGVTQTPRYLIKTRGQQVTLSCSPISGHRSVSWYQQTPGQGLQFLFEYFSETQRNKGNFPGRFSGRQFSNSRSEMNVSTLELGDSALYLCASSTGGVAGGLNNEQFFGPGTRLTVL.

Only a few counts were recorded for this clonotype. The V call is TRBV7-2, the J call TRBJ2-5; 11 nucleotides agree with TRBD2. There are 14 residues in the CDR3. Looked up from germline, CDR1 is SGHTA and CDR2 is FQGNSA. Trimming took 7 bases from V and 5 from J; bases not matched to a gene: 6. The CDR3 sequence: CASTLLAGVETQYF. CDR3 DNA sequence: TGTGCCAGCACCCTACTAGCGGGGGTCGAGACCCAGTACTTC.

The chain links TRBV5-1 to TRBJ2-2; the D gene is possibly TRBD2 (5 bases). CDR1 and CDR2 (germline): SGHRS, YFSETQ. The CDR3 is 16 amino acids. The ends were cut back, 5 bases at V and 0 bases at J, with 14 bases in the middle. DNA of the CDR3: TGCGCCAGCAGGCGGGCACTCGCATCGAACACCGGGGAGCTGTTTTTT. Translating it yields CASRRALASNTGELFF. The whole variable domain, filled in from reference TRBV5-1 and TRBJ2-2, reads KAGVTQTPRYLIKTRGQQVTLSCSPISGHRSVSWYQQTPGQGLQFLFEYFSETQRNKGNFPGRFSGRQFSNSRSEMNVSTLELGDSALYLCASRRALASNTGELFFGEGSRLTVL.

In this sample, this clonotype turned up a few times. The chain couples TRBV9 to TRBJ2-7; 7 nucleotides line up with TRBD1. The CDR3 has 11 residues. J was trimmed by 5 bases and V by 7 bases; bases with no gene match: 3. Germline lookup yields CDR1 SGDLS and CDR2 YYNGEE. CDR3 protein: CASGTENEQYF. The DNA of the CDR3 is TGTGCCAGCGGGACAGAAAACGAGCAGTACTTC.

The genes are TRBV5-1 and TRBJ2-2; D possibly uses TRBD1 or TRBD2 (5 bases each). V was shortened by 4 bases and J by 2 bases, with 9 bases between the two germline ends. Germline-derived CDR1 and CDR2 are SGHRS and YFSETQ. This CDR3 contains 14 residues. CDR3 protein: CASSPRDNTGELFF. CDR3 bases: TGCGCCAGCAGCCCCCGGGACAACACCGGGGAGCTGTTTTTT.

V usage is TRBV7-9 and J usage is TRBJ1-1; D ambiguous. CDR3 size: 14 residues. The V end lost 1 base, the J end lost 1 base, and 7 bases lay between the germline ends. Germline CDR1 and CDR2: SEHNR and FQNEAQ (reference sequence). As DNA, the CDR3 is TGTGCCAGCAGCTTAGGGGCGGCGAACACTGAAGCTTTCTTT. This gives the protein CASSLGAANTEAFF.

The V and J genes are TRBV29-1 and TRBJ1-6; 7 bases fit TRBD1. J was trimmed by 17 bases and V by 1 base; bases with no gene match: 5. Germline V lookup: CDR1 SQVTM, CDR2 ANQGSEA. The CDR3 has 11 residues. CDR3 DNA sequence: TGCAGCGTTGAAGCAGGGGGGCGAATCCACTTT. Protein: CSVEAGGRIHF.

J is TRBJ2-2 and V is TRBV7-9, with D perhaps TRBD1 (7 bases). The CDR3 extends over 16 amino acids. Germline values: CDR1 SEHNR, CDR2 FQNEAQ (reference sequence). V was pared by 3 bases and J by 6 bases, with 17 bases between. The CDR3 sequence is CASSLTGQGEAGELFF. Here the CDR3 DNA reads TGTGCCAGCAGCTTGACGGGCCAGGGGGAGGCCGGGGAGCTGTTTTTT.

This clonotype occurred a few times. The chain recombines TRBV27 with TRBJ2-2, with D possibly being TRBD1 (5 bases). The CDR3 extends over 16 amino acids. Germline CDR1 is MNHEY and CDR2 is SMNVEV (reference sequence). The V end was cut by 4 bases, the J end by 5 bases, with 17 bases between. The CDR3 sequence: CASSSPGHGRTGELFF. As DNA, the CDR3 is TGTGCCAGCAGTTCCCCCGGACATGGGCGGACCGGGGAGCTGTTTTTT.

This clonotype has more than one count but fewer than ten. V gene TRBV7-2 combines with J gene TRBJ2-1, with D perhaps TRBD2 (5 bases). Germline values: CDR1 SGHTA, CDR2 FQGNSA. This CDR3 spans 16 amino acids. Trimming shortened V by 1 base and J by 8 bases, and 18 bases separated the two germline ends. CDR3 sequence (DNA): TGTGCCAGCAGCTTAGTGGGCGGAGGAGACGGGTATGAGCAGTTCTTC. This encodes CASSLVGGGDGYEQFF.

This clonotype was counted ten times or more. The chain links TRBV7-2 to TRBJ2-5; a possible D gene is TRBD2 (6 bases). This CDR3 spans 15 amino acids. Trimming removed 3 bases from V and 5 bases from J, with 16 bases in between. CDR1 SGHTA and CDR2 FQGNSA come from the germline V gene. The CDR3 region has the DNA TGTGCCAGCAGCTTGATGGGCGGGGAGAGGGAGACCCAGTACTTC. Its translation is CASSLMGGERETQYF.